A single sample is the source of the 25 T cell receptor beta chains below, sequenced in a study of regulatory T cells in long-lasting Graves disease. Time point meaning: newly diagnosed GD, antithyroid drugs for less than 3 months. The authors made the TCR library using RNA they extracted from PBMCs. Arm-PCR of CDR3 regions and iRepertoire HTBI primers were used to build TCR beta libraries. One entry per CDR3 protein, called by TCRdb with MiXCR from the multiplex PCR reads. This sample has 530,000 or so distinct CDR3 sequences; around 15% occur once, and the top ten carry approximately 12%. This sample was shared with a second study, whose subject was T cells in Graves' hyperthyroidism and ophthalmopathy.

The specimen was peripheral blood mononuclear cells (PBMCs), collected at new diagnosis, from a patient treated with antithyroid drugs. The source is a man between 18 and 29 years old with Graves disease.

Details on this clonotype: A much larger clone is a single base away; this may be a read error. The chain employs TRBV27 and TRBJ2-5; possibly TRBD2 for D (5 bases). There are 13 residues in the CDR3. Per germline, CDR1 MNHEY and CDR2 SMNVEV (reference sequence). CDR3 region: CASSFNGEEAQYF. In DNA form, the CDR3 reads TGTGCCAGCAGTTTCAACGGGGAAGAGGCCCAGTACTTC.

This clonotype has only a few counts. The CDR3 loop is CASSVLTSGMGYNEQFF. The CDR3 nucleotides are TGTGCCAGTAGTGTTCTCACTAGCGGGATGGGTTACAATGAGCAGTTCTTC. The chain couples TRBV19 to TRBJ2-1, with 10 bases aligning to TRBD2. Germline lookup yields CDR1 LNHDA and CDR2 SQIVND (reference sequence). This CDR3 region has 17 residues. Trimming took 5 bases from V and 4 from J; bases not matched to a gene: 11. Looking up the rest from reference TRBV19 and TRBJ2-1 gives the full variable domain: DGGITQSPKYLFRKEGQNVTLSCEQNLNHDAMYWYRQDPGQGLRLIYYSQIVNDFQKGDIAEGYSVSREKKESFPLTVTSAQKNPTAFYLCASSVLTSGMGYNEQFFGPGTRLTVL.

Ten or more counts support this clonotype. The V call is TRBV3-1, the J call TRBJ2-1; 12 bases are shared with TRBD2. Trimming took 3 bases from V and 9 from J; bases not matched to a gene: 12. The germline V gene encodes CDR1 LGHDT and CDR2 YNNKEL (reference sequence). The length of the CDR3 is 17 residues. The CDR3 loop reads CASSHYRLAGVGGEQFF. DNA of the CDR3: TGTGCCAGCAGCCATTACAGACTAGCGGGAGTTGGGGGTGAGCAGTTCTTC.

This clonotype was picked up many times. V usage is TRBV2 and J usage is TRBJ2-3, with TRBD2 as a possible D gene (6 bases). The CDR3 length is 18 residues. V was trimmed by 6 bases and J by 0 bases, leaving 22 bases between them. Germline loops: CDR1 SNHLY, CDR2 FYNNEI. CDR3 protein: CASRYPVTGLPSTDTQYF. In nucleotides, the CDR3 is TGTGCCAGCAGATACCCCGTAACGGGACTCCCGAGCACAGATACGCAGTATTTT.

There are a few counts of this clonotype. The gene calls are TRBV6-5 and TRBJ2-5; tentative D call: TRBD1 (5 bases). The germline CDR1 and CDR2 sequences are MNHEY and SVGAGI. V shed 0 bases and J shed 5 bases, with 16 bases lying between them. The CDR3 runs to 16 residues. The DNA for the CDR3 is TGTGCCAGCAGTTACTCGAACCCCCGGCAGGGCGAGACCCAGTACTTC. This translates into CASSYSNPRQGETQYF.

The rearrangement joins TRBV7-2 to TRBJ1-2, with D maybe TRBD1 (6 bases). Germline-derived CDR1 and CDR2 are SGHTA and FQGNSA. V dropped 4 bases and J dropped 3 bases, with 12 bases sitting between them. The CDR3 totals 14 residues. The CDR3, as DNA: TGTGCCAGCAGCTCCCGACAGGACCACTATGGCTACACCTTC. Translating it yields CASSSRQDHYGYTF. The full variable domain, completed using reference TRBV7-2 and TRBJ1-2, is GAGVSQSPSNKVTEKGKDVELRCDPISGHTALYWYRQSLGQGLEFLIYFQGNSAPDKSGLPSDRFSAERTGGSVSTLTIQRTQQEDSAVYLCASSSRQDHYGYTFGSGTRLTVV.

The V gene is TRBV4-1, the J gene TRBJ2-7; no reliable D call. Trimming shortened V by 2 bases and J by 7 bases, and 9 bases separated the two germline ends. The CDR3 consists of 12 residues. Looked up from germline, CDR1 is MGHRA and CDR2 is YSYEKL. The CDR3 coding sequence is TGCGCCAGCAGCCAAATCACTGGGGAGCAGTACTTC. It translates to CASSQITGEQYF.

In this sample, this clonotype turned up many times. CDR3 sequence reads: CASSRGGEQFF. The CDR3 nucleotides read TGTGCCAGCAGCCGAGGGGGGGAGCAGTTCTTC. J is TRBJ2-1 and V is TRBV12-3 or TRBV12-4, with D perhaps TRBD1 or TRBD2 (6 bases each). The CDR3 has 11 amino acids. V dropped 6 bases and J dropped 10 bases, with 10 bases sitting between them.

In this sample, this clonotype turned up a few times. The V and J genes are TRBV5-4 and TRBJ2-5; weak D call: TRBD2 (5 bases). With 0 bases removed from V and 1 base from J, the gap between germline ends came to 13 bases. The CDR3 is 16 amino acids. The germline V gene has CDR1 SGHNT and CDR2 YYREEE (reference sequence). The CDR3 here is CASSLGPPGTQETQYF. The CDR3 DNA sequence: TGTGCCAGCAGCTTGGGTCCCCCGGGAACCCAAGAGACCCAGTACTTC.

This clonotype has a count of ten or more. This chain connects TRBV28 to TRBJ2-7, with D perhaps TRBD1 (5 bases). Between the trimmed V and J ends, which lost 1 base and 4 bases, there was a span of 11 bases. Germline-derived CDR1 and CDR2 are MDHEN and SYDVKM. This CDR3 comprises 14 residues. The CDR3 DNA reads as TGTGCCAGCAGTTTATCGACAGTCTTATACGAGCAGTACTTC. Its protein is CASSLSTVLYEQYF.

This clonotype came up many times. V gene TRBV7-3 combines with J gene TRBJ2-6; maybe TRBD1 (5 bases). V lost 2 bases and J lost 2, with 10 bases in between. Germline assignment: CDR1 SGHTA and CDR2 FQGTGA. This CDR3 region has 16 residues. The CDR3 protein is CASSLFGRAGANVLTF. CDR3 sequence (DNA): TGTGCCAGCAGCTTATTCGGCAGGGCTGGGGCCAACGTCCTGACTTTC.

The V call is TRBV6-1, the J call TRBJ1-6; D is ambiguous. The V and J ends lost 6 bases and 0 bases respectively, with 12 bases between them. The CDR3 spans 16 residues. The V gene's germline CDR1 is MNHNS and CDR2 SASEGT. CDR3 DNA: TGTGCCAGCAGGACGGAGACTAGCTCCTATAATTCACCCCTCCACTTT. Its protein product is CASRTETSSYNSPLHF.

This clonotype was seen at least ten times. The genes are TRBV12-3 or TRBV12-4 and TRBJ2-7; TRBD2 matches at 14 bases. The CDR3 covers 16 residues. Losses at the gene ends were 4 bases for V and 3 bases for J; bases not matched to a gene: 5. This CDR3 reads CASSSGLAGALYEQYF. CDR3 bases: TGTGCCAGCAGTTCGGGACTAGCGGGAGCTCTCTACGAGCAGTACTTC.

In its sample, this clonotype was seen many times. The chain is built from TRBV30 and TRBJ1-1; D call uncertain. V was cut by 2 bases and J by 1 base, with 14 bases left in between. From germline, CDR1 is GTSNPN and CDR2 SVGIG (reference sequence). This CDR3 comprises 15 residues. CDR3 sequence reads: CAWSTQRLPNTEAFF. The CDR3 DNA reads TGTGCCTGGAGTACCCAGAGGCTTCCGAACACTGAAGCTTTCTTT. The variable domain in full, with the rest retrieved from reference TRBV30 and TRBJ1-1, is SQTIHQWPATLVQPVGSPLSLECTVEGTSNPNLYWYRQAAGRGLQLLFYSVGIGQISSEVPQNLSASRPQDRQFILSSKKLLLSDSGFYLCAWSTQRLPNTEAFFGQGTRLTVV.

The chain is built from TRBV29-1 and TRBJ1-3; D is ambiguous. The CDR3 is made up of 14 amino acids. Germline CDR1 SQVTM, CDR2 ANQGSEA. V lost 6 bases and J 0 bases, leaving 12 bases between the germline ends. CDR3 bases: TGCAGCGTCCGCTCTTTATCCTCTGGAAACACCATATATTTT. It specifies CSVRSLSSGNTIYF. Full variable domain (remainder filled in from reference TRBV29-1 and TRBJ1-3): SAVISQKPSRDICQRGTSLTIQCQVDSQVTMMFWYRQQPGQSLTLIATANQGSEATYESGFVIDKFPISRPNLTFSTLTVSNMSPEDSSIYLCSVRSLSSGNTIYFGEGSWLTVV.

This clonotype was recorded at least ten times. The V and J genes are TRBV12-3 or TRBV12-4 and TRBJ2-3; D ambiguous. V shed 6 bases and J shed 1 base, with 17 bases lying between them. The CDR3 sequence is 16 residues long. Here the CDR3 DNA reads TGTGCCAGCAGCTTACCACCCCCAGCTGGCACAGATACGCAGTATTTT. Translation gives CASSLPPPAGTDTQYF.

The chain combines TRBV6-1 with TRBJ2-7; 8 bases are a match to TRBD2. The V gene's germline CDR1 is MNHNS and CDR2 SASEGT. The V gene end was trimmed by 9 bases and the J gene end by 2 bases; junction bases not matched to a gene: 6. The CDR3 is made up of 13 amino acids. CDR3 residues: CARMIAGPYEQYF. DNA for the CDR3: TGTGCCAGGATGATAGCGGGACCCTACGAGCAGTACTTC.

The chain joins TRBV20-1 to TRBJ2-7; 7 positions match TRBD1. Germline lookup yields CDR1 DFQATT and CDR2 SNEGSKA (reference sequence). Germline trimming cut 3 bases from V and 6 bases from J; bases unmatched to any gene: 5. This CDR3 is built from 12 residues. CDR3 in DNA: TGCAGTGCTAGGTGGGACAGAGCCGAGCAGTACTTC. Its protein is CSARWDRAEQYF.

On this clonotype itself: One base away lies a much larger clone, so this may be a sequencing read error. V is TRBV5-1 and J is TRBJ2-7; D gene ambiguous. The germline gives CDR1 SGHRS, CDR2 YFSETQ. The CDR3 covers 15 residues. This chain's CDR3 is CARSLSATYSHEQYF. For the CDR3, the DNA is TGCGCCAGAAGCTTGTCCGCGACTTACTCTCACGAGCAGTACTTC.

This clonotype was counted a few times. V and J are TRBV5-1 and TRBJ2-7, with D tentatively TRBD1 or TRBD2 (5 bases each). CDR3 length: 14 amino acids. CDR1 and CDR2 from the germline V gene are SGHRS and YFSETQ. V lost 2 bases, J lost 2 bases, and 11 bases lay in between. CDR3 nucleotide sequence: TGCGCCAGCAGCTTTTGGGGGTTTCCCTACGAGCAGTACTTC. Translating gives CASSFWGFPYEQYF.

CDR3 coding DNA: TGCAGTGCTAGAGGCATACATTACACTGAAGCTTTCTTT. Amino acids: CSARGIHYTEAFF. The chain couples TRBV20-1 to TRBJ1-1; the D is unclear. V was trimmed by 1 base and J by 3 bases, leaving 9 bases between them. In germline, CDR1 is DFQATT, CDR2 SNEGSKA (reference sequence). CDR3 length equals 13 residues.

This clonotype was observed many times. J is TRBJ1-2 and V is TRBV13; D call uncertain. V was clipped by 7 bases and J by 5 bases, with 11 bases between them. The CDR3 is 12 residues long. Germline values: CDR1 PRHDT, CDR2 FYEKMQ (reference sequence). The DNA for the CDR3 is TGTGCCAGCACCTATGAGAGTTATGGCTACACCTTC. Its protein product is CASTYESYGYTF.

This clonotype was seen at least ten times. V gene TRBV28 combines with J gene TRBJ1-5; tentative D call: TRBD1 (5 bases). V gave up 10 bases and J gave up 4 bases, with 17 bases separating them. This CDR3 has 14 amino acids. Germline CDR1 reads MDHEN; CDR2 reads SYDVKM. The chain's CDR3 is CATTLGTANQPQHF. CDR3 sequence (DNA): TGTGCCACCACCCTGGGGACCGCGAATCAGCCCCAGCATTTT.

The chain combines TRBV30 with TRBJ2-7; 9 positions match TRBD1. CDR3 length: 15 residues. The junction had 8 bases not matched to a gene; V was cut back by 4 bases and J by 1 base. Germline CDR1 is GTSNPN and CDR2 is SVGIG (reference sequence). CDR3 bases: TGTGCCTGGAACCCGGGACAGGGAAGGTCCTACGAGCAGTACTTC. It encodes CAWNPGQGRSYEQYF.

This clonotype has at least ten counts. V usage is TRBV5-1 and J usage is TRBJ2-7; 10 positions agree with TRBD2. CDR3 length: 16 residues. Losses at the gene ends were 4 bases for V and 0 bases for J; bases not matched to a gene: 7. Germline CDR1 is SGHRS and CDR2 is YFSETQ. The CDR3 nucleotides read TGCGCCAGCAGCCTGACTGGACTAGCGGTCTCCTACGAGCAGTACTTC. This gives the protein CASSLTGLAVSYEQYF.